A selection of T cell receptor beta chains follows, all from one sample in a study of T-cell memory formation after mild COVID-19. TCRdb analysed the 5' RACE reads with MiXCR anew, one entry per CDR3 protein. The sample carries some 280,000 distinct CDR3 sequences, 15% to 20% recorded once. Material: PBMCs or a T cell subset sorted from them (not recorded which). The receptors shown here come from a man aged 18 to 30 who had mild COVID-19 (a few samples of this study predate the infection). Cell type and time point are not known. CDR3s include the opening cysteine and the closing phenylalanine or tryptophan. Each record gives: D gene, V gene, J gene, clone size, CDR3 protein, CDR3 DNA. D genes are given only for firm matches. Not every row has a clone size; where given, it reads once, few, many or a size class.

.,TRBV10-3,TRBJ1-6,.,CAISESGEGSPLHF,TGTGCCATCAGTGAGTCCGGGGAGGGGTCACCCCTCCACTTT
.,TRBV7-2,TRBJ1-2,few,CASSLALDSGYGYTF,TGTGCCAGCAGCTTAGCCCTAGATTCAGGCTATGGCTACACCTTC
.,TRBV7-9,TRBJ2-3,many,CASSLEWADTQYF,TGTGCCAGCAGCCTAGAGTGGGCAGATACGCAGTATTTT
.,TRBV4-1,TRBJ1-6,.,CASSQEPGRGGPLHF,TGCGCCAGCAGCCAAGAACCTGGACGGGGAGGACCCCTCCACTTT
TRBD1,TRBV7-2,TRBJ2-2,few,CASSLVTGGKTGELFF,TGTGCCAGCAGCTTAGTGACAGGGGGAAAAACCGGGGAGCTGTTTTTT
.,TRBV7-2,TRBJ2-5,many,CASSPRVGGQETQYF,TGTGCCAGCAGCCCCCGTGTAGGGGGCCAAGAGACCCAGTACTTC
.,TRBV2,TRBJ2-5,.,CASSADRSQETQYF,TGTGCCAGCAGCGCCGACAGGTCCCAAGAGACCCAGTACTTC
.,TRBV4-2,TRBJ1-5,many,CASSQGSSNQPQHF,TGTGCCAGCAGCCAAGGCTCTAGCAATCAGCCCCAGCATTTT
TRBD1,TRBV9,TRBJ2-3,.,CASSLRQGVPTDTQYF,TGTGCCAGCAGCTTAAGACAGGGGGTCCCCACAGATACGCAGTATTTT
.,TRBV9,TRBJ2-3,.,CASSVSARASTDTQYF,TGTGCCAGCAGCGTATCAGCGCGAGCTAGCACAGATACGCAGTATTTT
.,TRBV5-1,TRBJ1-1,few,CASSLEAADAEAFF,TGCGCCAGCAGCTTAGAAGCCGCGGACGCTGAAGCTTTCTTT
.,TRBV11-2,TRBJ2-3,.,CASSLLMGLSTDTQYF,TGTGCCAGCAGCTTATTAATGGGGCTAAGCACAGATACGCAGTATTTT
.,TRBV20-1,TRBJ1-2,few,CSAHGDNYGYTF,TGCAGTGCTCACGGGGATAACTATGGCTACACCTTC
TRBD1,TRBV6-5,TRBJ1-1,many,CASSPGGNTEAFF,TGTGCCAGCTCCCCAGGGGGAAATACTGAAGCTTTCTTT
.,TRBV14,TRBJ2-3,.,CASSPSGIGTQYF,TGTGCCAGCAGCCCATCAGGGATTGGGACGCAGTATTTT
.,TRBV29-1,TRBJ2-1,few,CSVVVAEISAYNEQFF,TGCAGCGTTGTCGTCGCCGAGATCTCTGCCTACAATGAGCAGTTCTTC
.,TRBV4-1,TRBJ2-1,.,CASSQDFARGSSEQFF,TGCGCCAGCAGCCAAGACTTTGCCAGGGGATCGTCGGAGCAGTTCTTC
TRBD1,TRBV4-2,TRBJ2-2,.,CASTHQQGASTGELFF,TGTGCCAGCACCCACCAACAGGGGGCGAGCACCGGGGAGCTGTTTTTT